This TCR beta chain appears in the sequencing data of a study of cytomegalovirus exposure and HLA in healthy donors. Whole-study findings and limits: Cytomegalovirus-associated TCR beta chains were listed, numbering more than 150. A later analysis found first-cohort TCR clusters tended to co-occur in the approximately 110 validation repertoires.

In its sample, this clone was seen once. Its antigen remains unknown. Sequencing was performed with immunoSEQ multiplex PCR; in TCRdb, only in-frame clones are kept and a portion is missing. The top ten clones hold less than 5.5% of a sample with approximately 150,000 clones, 80% to 90% of them seen once. V gave up 5 bases and J gave up 4 bases; unmatched junction bases: 11. The germline V gene encodes CDR1 SGHNT and CDR2 YENEEA. This CDR3 is 16 amino acids long. Specimen: PBMCs. J is TRBJ2-1 and V is TRBV11-3; TRBD1 agrees at 7 bases. The receptor was derived from a man between 18 and 35 years old in good health and CMV-seropositive. CDR3 loop: CASSRQGFEPYNEQFF. The CDR3 bases are TGTGCCAGCAGCCGACAGGGTTTCGAACCTTACAATGAGCAGTTCTTC. Supplemented by reference TRBV11-3 and TRBJ2-1, the full variable domain reads EAGVVQSPRYKIIEKKQPVAFWCNPISGHNTLYWYLQNLGQGPELLIRYENEEAVDDSQLPKDRFSAERLKGVDSTLKIQPAELGDSAVYLCASSRQGFEPYNEQFFGPGTRLTVL.